What follows is one T cell receptor (beta chain) and its context. This clonotype was counted many times. What antigen it recognizes has not been identified. No clone much larger than this one lies a single base away; base qualities are absent. The time point label, read with the paper, signifies: sample taken at primary tumor resection. Samples were obtained from approximately 72 patients with early-stage, untreated non-small cell lung cancer from the lung TRACERx cohort. For TCR sequencing, whole RNA was extracted from tumor and nontumor lung tissue, or from cryopreserved PBMC samples, and no cell sorting was done. Only patients for whom sufficient RNA was available from at least two tumor regions were selected for TCR sequencing. A lung pathologist reviewed the tumor and adjacent nontumor lung specimens before the specimens were selected. Trimming at the junction amounts to 5 bases on V and 0 bases on J, and the germline ends lie 2 bases apart. The CDR3 goes from the cysteine to the phenylalanine over 12 residues. Only CDR3 DNA remains: 36 bases, in frame from the first base. CDR1 MDHEN and CDR2 SYDVKM are derived from the germline V gene.

This specimen comes from a study of spatial heterogeneity in lung cancer (dated by TCRdb to between 2018 and 2021). About the study as a whole: Beta-chain transcripts were consistently detected in greater numbers than alpha-chain transcripts, which likely reflected higher beta-chain transcript abundance. In the raw uncorrected reads, each unique combination of TCR and UMI appeared more than ten times on average. TCR transcript counts in tumor regions correlated strongly with a T cell transcriptional module score from matched bulk RNA-seq. At surgery, both alpha and beta chains were TCR-sequenced in roughly 200 tumor regions, roughly 64 matched nontumor lung samples and around 50 PBMC samples. Nonsynonymous mutation counts, determined by whole-exome sequencing of tumor tissue, were related to features of the TCR repertoire. In non-small cell lung cancer, the study made a quantitative comparison of TCR alpha and beta repertoires among multiple tumor regions, matched nontumor lung and blood. Study-wide conclusions, independent of this receptor: Additional single-cell paired TCR alpha and beta sequencing was considered necessary to confirm, at a functional level, the hypothesis that regional TCRs recognize regional mutations. The number of expanded intratumoral alpha and beta TCRs correlated with the tumor nonsynonymous mutation count. Counts of ubiquitous and regional expanded TCRs correlated with counts of ubiquitous and regional nonsynonymous mutations, respectively. TCR-seq coverage of tumor T cells was estimated at only approximately 7% for alpha chains and 13% to 15% for beta chains.

Receptor amplification or capture employed 5' RACE. Sequenced on a NextSeq 500. To allow correction of PCR and sequencing errors, the TCR library protocol tagged every TCR cDNA molecule with a unique molecular identifier. The original pipeline was this. TCR identification, UMI-based error correction and CDR3 extraction were performed with Decombinator tools. Expanded TCRs were defined as those above a frequency of 2 per 1,000, corresponding to the top 1% of the tumor frequency distribution. Expanded tumor TCRs were classed as regional if statistically deemed absent (corrected P<0.05) from at least one tumor region, otherwise ubiquitous. Renyi diversity was calculated using the R vegan package after each repertoire was subsampled 100 times to 5,000 TCRs. CDR3 similarity networks were built from amino acid triplet string-kernel similarity, connecting CDR3s with pairwise similarity above 0.82. TCRdb's own reprocessing of the public reads used fastp at Q25 and MiXCR and kept productive beta chains. When rows share a CDR3 protein, they turn into one entry using the most common DNA and genes. The V and J calls and clone size come from TCRdb's table, not from the authors' own analysis. The sample yields 8,000 to 9,000 distinct CDR3 sequences; over 9.5% were counted once. Roughly an eighth of the sample is taken by the ten largest.

The source of this sequence is a male donor with early-stage non-small cell lung cancer. The chain employs TRBV28 and TRBJ2-1; the D gene assignment is ambiguous. Material: lung tumor tissue, obtained at surgery. The CDR3 loop reads CASSTSYNEQFF. The DNA is as follows: TGTGCCAGCAGTACCTCCTACAATGAGCAGTTCTTC.